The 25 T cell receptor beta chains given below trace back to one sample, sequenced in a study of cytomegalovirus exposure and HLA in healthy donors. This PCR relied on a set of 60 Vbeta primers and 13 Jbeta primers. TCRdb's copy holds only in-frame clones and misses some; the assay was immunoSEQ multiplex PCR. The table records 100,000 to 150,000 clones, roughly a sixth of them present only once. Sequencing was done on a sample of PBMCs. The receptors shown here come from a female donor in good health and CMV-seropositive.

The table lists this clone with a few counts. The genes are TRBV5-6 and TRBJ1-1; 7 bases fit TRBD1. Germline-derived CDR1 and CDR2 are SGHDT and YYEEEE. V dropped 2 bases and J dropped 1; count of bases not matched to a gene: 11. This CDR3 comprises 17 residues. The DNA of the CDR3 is TGTGCCAGCAGCTTCAAAGTGAGGGGGCCGGAGAACACTGAAGCTTTCTTT. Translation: CASSFKVRGPENTEAFF.

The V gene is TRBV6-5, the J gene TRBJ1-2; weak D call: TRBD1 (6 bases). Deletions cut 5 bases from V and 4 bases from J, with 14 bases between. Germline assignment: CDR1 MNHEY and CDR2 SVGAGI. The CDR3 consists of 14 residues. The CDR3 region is CASSDGGTPYGYTF. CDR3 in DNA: TGTGCCAGCAGTGACGGGGGGACACCCTATGGCTACACCTTC.

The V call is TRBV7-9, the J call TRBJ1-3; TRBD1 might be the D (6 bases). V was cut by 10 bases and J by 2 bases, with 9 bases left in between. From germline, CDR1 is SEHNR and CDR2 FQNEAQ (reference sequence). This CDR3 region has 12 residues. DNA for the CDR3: TGTGCCACCCAGGGGACTGGAAACACCATATATTTT. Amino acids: CATQGTGNTIYF.

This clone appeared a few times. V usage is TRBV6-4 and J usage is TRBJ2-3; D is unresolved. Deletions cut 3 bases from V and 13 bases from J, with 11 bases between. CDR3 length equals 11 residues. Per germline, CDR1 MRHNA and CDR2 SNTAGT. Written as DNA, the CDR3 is TGTGCCAGCAGTGATGGGCCTCGGAAGTATTTT. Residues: CASSDGPRKYF.

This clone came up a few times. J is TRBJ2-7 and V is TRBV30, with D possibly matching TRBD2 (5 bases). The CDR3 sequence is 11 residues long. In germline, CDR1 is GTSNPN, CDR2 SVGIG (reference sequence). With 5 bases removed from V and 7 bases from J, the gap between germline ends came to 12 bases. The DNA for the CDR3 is TGTGCCTGGCTCGGCCCGGGGGAGCAGTACTTC. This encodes CAWLGPGEQYF. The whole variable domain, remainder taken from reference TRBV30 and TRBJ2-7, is SQTIHQWPATLVQPVGSPLSLECTVEGTSNPNLYWYRQAAGRGLQLLFYSVGIGQISSEVPQNLSASRPQDRQFILSSKKLLLSDSGFYLCAWLGPGEQYFGPGTRLTVT.

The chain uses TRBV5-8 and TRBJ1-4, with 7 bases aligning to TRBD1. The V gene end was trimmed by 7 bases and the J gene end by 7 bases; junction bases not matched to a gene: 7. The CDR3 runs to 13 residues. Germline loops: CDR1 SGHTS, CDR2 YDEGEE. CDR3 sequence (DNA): TGTGCCAGCGTACACAGGGGAGCTGAAAAACTGTTTTTT. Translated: CASVHRGAEKLFF.

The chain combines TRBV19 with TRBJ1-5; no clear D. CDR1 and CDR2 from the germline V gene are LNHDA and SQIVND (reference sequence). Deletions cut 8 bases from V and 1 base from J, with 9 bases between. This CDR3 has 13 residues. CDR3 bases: TGTGCCAGTTCCTATATGAGCAATCAGCCCCAGCATTTT. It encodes CASSYMSNQPQHF.

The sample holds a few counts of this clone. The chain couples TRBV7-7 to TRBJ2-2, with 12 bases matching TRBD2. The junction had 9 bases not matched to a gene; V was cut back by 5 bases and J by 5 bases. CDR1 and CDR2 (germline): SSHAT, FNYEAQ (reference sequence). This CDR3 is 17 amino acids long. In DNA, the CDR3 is TGTGCCAGCAGCACGCGACTAGCGGGGGCAGGGACCGGGGAGCTGTTTTTT. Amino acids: CASSTRLAGAGTGELFF.

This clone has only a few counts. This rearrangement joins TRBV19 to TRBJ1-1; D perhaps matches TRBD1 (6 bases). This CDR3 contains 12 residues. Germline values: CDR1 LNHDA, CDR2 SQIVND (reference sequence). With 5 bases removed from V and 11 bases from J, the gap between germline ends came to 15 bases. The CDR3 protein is CASSLRGSWAFF. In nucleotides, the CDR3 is TGTGCCAGTAGTTTAAGGGGGTCGTGGGCTTTCTTT.

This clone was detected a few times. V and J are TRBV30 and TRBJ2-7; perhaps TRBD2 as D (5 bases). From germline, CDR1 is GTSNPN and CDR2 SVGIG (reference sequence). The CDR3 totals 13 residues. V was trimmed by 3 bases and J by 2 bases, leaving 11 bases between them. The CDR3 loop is CAWRDSGAYEQYF. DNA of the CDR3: TGTGCCTGGAGGGACTCCGGTGCCTACGAGCAGTACTTC.

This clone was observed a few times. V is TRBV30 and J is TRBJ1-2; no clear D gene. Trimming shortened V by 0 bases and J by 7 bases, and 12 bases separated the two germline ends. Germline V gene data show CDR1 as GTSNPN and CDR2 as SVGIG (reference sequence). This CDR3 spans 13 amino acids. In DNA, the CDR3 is TGTGCCTGGAGTGTACTTTGGGGAGCTGGCTACACCTTC. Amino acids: CAWSVLWGAGYTF.

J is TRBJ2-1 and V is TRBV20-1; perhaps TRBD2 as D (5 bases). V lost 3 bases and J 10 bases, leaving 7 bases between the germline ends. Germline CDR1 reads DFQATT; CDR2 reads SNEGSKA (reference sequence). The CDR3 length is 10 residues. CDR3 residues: CSARGEEQFF. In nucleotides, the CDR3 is TGCAGTGCTAGGGGAGAGGAGCAGTTCTTC.

The CDR3 spells CASRVAGVKNEQYF. Here the CDR3 DNA reads TGTGCCAGCAGGGTAGCGGGAGTTAAAAACGAGCAGTACTTC. The chain carries TRBV27 and TRBJ2-7; 9 positions match TRBD2. The germline V gene encodes CDR1 MNHEY and CDR2 SMNVEV (reference sequence). The CDR3 runs to 14 residues. The V segment lost 6 bases and the J segment 5 bases; nucleotides outside the gene matches: 8.

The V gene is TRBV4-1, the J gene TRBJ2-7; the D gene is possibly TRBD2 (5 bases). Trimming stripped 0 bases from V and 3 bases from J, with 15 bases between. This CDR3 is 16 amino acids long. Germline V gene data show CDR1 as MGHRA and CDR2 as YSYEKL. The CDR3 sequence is CASSQDFRRINYEQYF. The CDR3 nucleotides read TGCGCCAGCAGCCAAGATTTTCGGAGGATCAACTACGAGCAGTACTTC.

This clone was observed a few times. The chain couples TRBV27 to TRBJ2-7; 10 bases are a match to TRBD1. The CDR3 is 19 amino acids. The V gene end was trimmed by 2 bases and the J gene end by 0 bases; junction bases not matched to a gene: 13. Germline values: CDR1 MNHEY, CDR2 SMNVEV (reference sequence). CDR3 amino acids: CASSLTRDRGSLPSYEQYF. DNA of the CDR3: TGTGCCAGCAGTTTAACACGGGACAGGGGTTCTCTTCCCTCCTACGAGCAGTACTTC.

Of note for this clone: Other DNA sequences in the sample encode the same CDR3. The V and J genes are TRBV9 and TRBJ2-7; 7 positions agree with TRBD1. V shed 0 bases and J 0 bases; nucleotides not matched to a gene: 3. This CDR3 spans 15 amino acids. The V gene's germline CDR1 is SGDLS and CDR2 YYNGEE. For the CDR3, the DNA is TGTGCCAGCAGCGTAGGACAGGGCCCCTCCTACGAGCAGTACTTC. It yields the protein CASSVGQGPSYEQYF. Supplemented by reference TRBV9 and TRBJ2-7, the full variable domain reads DSGVTQTPKHLITATGQRVTLRCSPRSGDLSVYWYQQSLDQGLQFLIQYYNGEERAKGNILERFSAQQFPDLHSELNLSSLELGDSALYFCASSVGQGPSYEQYFGPGTRLTVT.

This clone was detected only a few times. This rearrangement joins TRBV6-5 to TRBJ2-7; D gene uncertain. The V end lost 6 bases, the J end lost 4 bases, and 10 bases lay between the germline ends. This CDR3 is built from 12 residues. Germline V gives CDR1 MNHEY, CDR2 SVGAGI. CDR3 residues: CASRATRYEQYF. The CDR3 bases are TGTGCCAGCAGAGCGACCCGTTACGAGCAGTACTTC.

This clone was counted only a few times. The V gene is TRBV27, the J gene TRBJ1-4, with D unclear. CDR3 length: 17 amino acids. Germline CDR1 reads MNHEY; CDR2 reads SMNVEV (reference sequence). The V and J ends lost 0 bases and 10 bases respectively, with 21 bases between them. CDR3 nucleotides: TGTGCCAGCAGTTTATCGACGACCGGAGGTTTCGTTGGAAAACTGTTTTTT. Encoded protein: CASSLSTTGGFVGKLFF.

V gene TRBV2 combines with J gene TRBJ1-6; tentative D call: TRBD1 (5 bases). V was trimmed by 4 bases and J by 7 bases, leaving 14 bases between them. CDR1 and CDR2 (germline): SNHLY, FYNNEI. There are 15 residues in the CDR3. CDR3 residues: CASSVGQGGNSPLHF. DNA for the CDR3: TGTGCCAGCAGTGTGGGTCAGGGAGGGAATTCACCCCTCCACTTT.

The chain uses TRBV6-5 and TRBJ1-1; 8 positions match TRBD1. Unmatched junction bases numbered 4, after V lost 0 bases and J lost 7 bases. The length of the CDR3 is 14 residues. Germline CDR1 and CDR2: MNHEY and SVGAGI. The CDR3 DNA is TGTGCCAGCAGTTACTCGCGACAGGGGCATGAAGCTTTCTTT. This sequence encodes CASSYSRQGHEAFF.

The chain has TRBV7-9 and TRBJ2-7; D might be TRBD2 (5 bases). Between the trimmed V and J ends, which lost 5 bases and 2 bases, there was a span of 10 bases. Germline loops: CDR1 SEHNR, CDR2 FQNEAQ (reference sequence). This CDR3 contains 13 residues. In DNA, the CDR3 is TGTGCCAGCAGCCCCCTCGGGACCTACGAGCAGTACTTC. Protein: CASSPLGTYEQYF.

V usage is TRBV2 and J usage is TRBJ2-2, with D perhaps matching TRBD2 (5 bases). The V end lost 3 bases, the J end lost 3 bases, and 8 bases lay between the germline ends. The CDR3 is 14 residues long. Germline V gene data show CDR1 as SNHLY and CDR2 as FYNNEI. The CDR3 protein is CASSEVRDTGELFF. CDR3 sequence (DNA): TGTGCCAGCAGTGAGGTGAGGGACACCGGGGAGCTGTTTTTT.

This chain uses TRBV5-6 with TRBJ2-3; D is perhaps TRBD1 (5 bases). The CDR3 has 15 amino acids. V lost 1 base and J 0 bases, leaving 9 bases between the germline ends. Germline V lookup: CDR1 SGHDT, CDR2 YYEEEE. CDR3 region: CASSLSAGSTDTQYF. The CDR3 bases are TGTGCCAGCAGCTTGTCTGCAGGGAGCACAGATACGCAGTATTTT. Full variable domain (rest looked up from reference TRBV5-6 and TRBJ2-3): DAGVTQSPTHLIKTRGQQVTLRCSPKSGHDTVSWYQQALGQGPQFIFQYYEEEERQRGNFPDRFSGHQFPNYSSELNVNALLLGDSALYLCASSLSAGSTDTQYFGPGTRLTVL.

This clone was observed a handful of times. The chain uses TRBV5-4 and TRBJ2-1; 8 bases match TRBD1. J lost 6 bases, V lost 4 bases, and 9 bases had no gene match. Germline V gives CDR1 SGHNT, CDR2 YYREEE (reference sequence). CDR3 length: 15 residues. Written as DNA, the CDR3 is TGTGCCAGCAGCGCAGGGGGCGCCGAAACCAATGAGCAGTTCTTC. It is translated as CASSAGGAETNEQFF.

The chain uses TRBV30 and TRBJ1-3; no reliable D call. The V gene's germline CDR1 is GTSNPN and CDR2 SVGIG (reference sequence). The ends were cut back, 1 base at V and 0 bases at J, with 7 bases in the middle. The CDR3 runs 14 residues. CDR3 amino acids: CAWSEFYSGNTIYF. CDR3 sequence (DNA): TGTGCCTGGAGTGAATTCTACTCTGGAAACACCATATATTTT.